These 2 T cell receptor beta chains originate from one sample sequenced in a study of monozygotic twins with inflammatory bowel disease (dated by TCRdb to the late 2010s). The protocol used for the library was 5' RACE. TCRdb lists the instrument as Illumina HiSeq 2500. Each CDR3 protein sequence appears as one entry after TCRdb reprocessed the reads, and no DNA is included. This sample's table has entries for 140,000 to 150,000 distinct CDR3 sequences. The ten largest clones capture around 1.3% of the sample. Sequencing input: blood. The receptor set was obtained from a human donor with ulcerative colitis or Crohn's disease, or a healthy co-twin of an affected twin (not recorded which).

The CDR3 protein is CASSQDLGYGQETQYF. This chain uses TRBV4-3 with TRBJ2-5. Germline CDR1 LGHNA, CDR2 YSLEER. The CDR3 is 16 amino acids.

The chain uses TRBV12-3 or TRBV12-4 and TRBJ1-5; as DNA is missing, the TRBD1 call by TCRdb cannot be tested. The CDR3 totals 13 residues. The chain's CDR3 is CASSPDLNQPQHF.